These 2 T cell receptor beta chains share one sample of origin, sequenced in a study of beta chain features in type 1 diabetes. The investigators reverse transcribed all of the isolated RNA, so they sequenced expressed TCRB transcripts. The data were produced by immunoSEQ multiplex PCR, yet TCRdb's version contains in-frame clones alone and is incomplete. This table holds under 450,000 clones, 14% found once. The sequencing input was naive CD4+ T cells from blood. The receptor source for this set is a man aged 25 to 40 in good health.

This clone was counted between two and nine times. This chain links TRBV9 with TRBJ2-1; 8 nucleotides line up with TRBD2. The CDR3 covers 14 residues. J was trimmed by 6 bases and V by 6 bases; bases with no gene match: 8. Germline CDR1 reads SGDLS; CDR2 reads YYNGEE. This CDR3 reads CASNPAGALNEQFF. For the CDR3, the DNA is TGTGCCAGCAACCCAGCGGGAGCTCTCAATGAGCAGTTCTTC.

This clone came up a few times. Other DNA sequences from this sample encode an identical CDR3 as well. The chain links TRBV2 to TRBJ2-5; D uncertain. This CDR3 spans 11 amino acids. CDR1 SNHLY and CDR2 FYNNEI come from the germline V gene. The V end was cut by 6 bases, the J end by 3 bases, with 5 bases between. CDR3 bases: TGTGCCAGCAGGCGCAAAGAGACCCAGTACTTC. Its translation: CASRRKETQYF.